A single sample is the source of the 32 T cell receptor beta chains below, sequenced in a study of T cells in Graves' hyperthyroidism and ophthalmopathy. RNA transcripts were the template for amplifying TCR beta CDR3 regions. HTBI primers were employed in a first-round RT-PCR of the TCR CDR3. TCRdb reanalysed the multiplex PCR reads using MiXCR and keeps one entry per CDR3 protein. This table has 550,000 to 650,000 distinct CDR3 sequences, more than 11% appearing once. The sample consisted of blood. Receptors originate from a woman aged 25 to 39 with Graves' hyperthyroidism that later progressed to Graves' ophthalmopathy.

Concerning this clonotype: A read error is possible here, since a much larger clone lies one base away. The chain links TRBV30 to TRBJ1-5, with TRBD1 matching over 8 bases. Germline V lookup: CDR1 GTSNPN, CDR2 SVGIG (reference sequence). Unmatched junction bases numbered 9, after V lost 0 bases and J lost 5 bases. This CDR3 is 16 amino acids long. The CDR3 coding sequence is TGTGCCTGGAGTGTATTGCTGCCAGGGGGCTATCAGCCCCAGCATTTT. It encodes CAWSVLLPGGYQPQHF.

In regard to this clonotype: Since a much larger clone is just one base distant, this may be a read error. The chain combines TRBV12-3 or TRBV12-4 with TRBJ1-5; D is possibly TRBD1 (6 bases). Trimming left V 3 bases short and J 2 bases short, with 11 bases between. The CDR3 consists of 15 residues. The CDR3 region has the DNA TGTGCCAGCAGTTTCAGGGGATTGGGCAATCAGCCCCAGCATTTT. Its protein product is CASSFRGLGNQPQHF.

This clonotype was seen more than once but under ten times. V gene TRBV4-1 combines with J gene TRBJ1-1; D gene unclear. The CDR3 runs 13 residues. The V gene lost 2 bases and the J gene lost 12 bases, with 16 bases spanning the gap. Per germline, CDR1 MGHRA and CDR2 YSYEKL. The CDR3 DNA reads TGCGCCAGCAGCCAAAGTACTCGACTGGAGACTTTCTTT. It codes for CASSQSTRLETFF.

This clonotype was seen a handful of times. The chain links TRBV10-3 to TRBJ2-7; TRBD2 is a possible D gene (6 bases). This CDR3 is 14 amino acids long. V was shortened by 2 bases and J by 6 bases, with 14 bases between the two germline ends. CDR1 and CDR2 (germline): ENHRY, SYGVKD. In nucleotides, the CDR3 is TGTGCCATCAGTGAGGGGGGATGGGGAGGCGAGCAGTACTTC. It translates to CAISEGGWGGEQYF.

This clonotype was seen ten or more times. The rearrangement uses TRBV9 and TRBJ2-1; 7 bases align to TRBD2. Trimming removed 0 bases from V and 7 bases from J; junction bases left unmatched: 7. This CDR3 spans 15 amino acids. The germline V gene has CDR1 SGDLS and CDR2 YYNGEE. For the CDR3, the DNA is TGTGCCAGCAGCGTAGTCGCGGGAGTAAGGAATGAGCAGTTCTTC. Amino acids: CASSVVAGVRNEQFF.

This clonotype has at least ten counts. The genes are TRBV25-1 and TRBJ2-1; 11 bases fit TRBD2. V lost 4 bases to trimming and J lost 2 bases; unmatched junction nucleotides: 7. CDR1 is MGHDK, CDR2 SYGVNS, per germline. The CDR3 is 17 amino acids. CDR3 DNA sequence: TGTGCCAGCAGTGCCCGGACTAGCGGGCCGGCCTACAATGAGCAGTTCTTC. Translation gives CASSARTSGPAYNEQFF. The full variable domain, rest sourced from reference TRBV25-1 and TRBJ2-1, is EADIYQTPRYLVIGTGKKITLECSQTMGHDKMYWYQQDPGMELHLIHYSYGVNSTEKGDLSSESTVSRIRTEHFPLTLESARPSHTSQYLCASSARTSGPAYNEQFFGPGTRLTVL.

This clonotype showed up many times. The chain employs TRBV7-6 and TRBJ2-5; TRBD1 is a possible D gene (5 bases). The CDR3 consists of 17 residues. With 1 base removed from V and 0 bases from J, the gap between germline ends came to 15 bases. In germline, CDR1 is SGHVS, CDR2 FNYEAQ. DNA of the CDR3: TGTGCCAGCAGCTTAGAGGTGACAGACTGGTACCAAGAGACCCAGTACTTC. This translates into CASSLEVTDWYQETQYF.

This clonotype was seen many times. The chain employs TRBV6-2 or TRBV6-3 and TRBJ1-5; D not certain. V shed 2 bases and J shed 4 bases, with 24 bases lying between them. Germline V gene sequence: CDR1 MNHEY, CDR2 SVGEGT. The CDR3 has 19 residues. The CDR3 protein is CASSYHPRSGRESNQPQHF. In DNA form, the CDR3 reads TGTGCCAGCAGTTACCATCCCCGGAGTGGACGTGAGAGTAATCAGCCCCAGCATTTT.

This clonotype has only a few counts. The V call is TRBV15, the J call TRBJ1-5; possibly TRBD1 for D (5 bases). Trimming pared 0 bases from V and 2 bases from J, leaving 11 bases between. The CDR3 loop spans 16 amino acids. Germline assignment: CDR1 LNHNV and CDR2 YYDKDF (reference sequence). The CDR3 spells CATSRDRVGGNQPQHF. CDR3 nucleotide sequence: TGTGCCACCAGCAGAGACAGGGTGGGAGGCAATCAGCCCCAGCATTTT.

This clonotype appeared many times. The chain joins TRBV5-6 to TRBJ2-2, with D unclear. The germline V and J ends were trimmed by 0 bases and 7 bases, with 7 bases remaining between them. This CDR3 is 13 amino acids long. CDR1 and CDR2 from the germline V gene are SGHDT and YYEEEE. CDR3 in DNA: TGTGCCAGCAGCTTGGCCGGAAACGGGGAGCTGTTTTTT. Translating it yields CASSLAGNGELFF.

This clonotype was observed at least ten times. The chain has TRBV6-1 and TRBJ1-5, with D unresolved. With 7 bases removed from V and 0 bases from J, the gap between germline ends came to 16 bases. The germline gives CDR1 MNHNS, CDR2 SASEGT. This CDR3 contains 16 residues. The CDR3 bases are TGTGCCAGCAAGTCGGGTTCTCGTTATAGCAATCAGCCCCAGCATTTT. Its protein product is CASKSGSRYSNQPQHF.

This clonotype was counted many times. The V and J genes are TRBV7-9 and TRBJ2-7; 11 bases align to TRBD2. Germline V gene sequence: CDR1 SEHNR, CDR2 FQNEAQ (reference sequence). The junction had 11 bases not matched to a gene; V was cut back by 4 bases and J by 3 bases. The CDR3 covers 17 residues. The CDR3 protein is CASSSEGTSGKLYEQYF. The CDR3 DNA reads TGTGCCAGCAGCTCAGAGGGGACTAGCGGAAAGCTCTACGAGCAGTACTTC. Full variable domain (missing parts from reference TRBV7-9 and TRBJ2-7): DTGVSQNPRHKITKRGQNVTFRCDPISEHNRLYWYRQTLGQGPEFLTYFQNEAQLEKSRLLSDRFSAERPKGSFSTLEIQRTEQGDSAMYLCASSSEGTSGKLYEQYFGPGTRLTVT.

This clonotype appeared many times. The gene calls are TRBV6-2 or TRBV6-3 and TRBJ2-5; D might be TRBD1 (5 bases). The CDR3 is 14 residues long. Germline CDR1 is MNHEY and CDR2 is SVGEGT. With 6 bases removed from V and 5 bases from J, the gap between germline ends came to 16 bases. The CDR3 DNA is TGTGCCAGCAGACCCATAGGGGTTATGGAGACCCAGTACTTC. This translates into CASRPIGVMETQYF.

At least ten counts were recorded for this clonotype. At one end the junction does not follow the germline gene, possibly because of a read error. The chain uses TRBV20-1 and TRBJ1-2, with 7 bases identical to TRBD1. Per germline, CDR1 DFQATT and CDR2 SNEGSKA (reference sequence). CDR3 length: 14 amino acids. The CDR3 region has the DNA TGCAGTGCTCCTCCGGGACAGTTTAACTCTGGCTACACCTTC. This codes for CSAPPGQFNSGYTF.

This clonotype showed up many times. The chain links TRBV27 to TRBJ1-4; 7 bases are a match to TRBD1. Germline V CDR1 and CDR2: MNHEY, SMNVEV (reference sequence). V shed 3 bases, J shed 7 bases, and the junction held 5 bases outside the gene matches. The CDR3 loop spans 14 amino acids. CDR3 DNA sequence: TGTGCCAGCAGTTTTGACAGGGCTGGTGAAAAACTGTTTTTT. Amino acid sequence: CASSFDRAGEKLFF.

This clonotype has ten or more counts. This chain uses TRBV28 with TRBJ2-3, with D possibly matching TRBD2 (5 bases). Between the trimmed V and J ends, which lost 4 bases and 6 bases, there was a span of 11 bases. The CDR3 loop spans 13 amino acids. From germline, CDR1 is MDHEN and CDR2 SYDVKM. The CDR3 sequence is CASSSLPGDTQYF. The CDR3 nucleotides are TGTGCCAGCAGTTCCCTCCCGGGGGATACGCAGTATTTT.

Ten or more counts support this clonotype. The chain carries TRBV3-1 and TRBJ2-7; a weak D match, TRBD2 (5 bases). This CDR3 comprises 14 residues. V shed 4 bases and J shed 4 bases, with 14 bases lying between them. The germline CDR1 and CDR2 sequences are LGHDT and YNNKEL (reference sequence). The CDR3 DNA is TGTGCCAGCAGCCTTGGGGAGTTTAAGTACGAGCAGTACTTC. Protein product: CASSLGEFKYEQYF.

J is TRBJ1-3 and V is TRBV19; D is unresolved. The CDR3 extends over 14 amino acids. With 6 bases removed from V and 1 base from J, the gap between germline ends came to 10 bases. The germline gives CDR1 LNHDA, CDR2 SQIVND (reference sequence). The CDR3 protein is CASSPRESGNTIYF. Written as DNA, the CDR3 is TGTGCCAGTAGCCCGAGGGAGTCTGGAAACACCATATATTTT.

This clonotype has at least ten counts. The chain couples TRBV28 to TRBJ1-5; 8 bases line up with TRBD1. The length of the CDR3 is 17 residues. Trimming removed 2 bases from V and 5 bases from J; junction bases left unmatched: 11. Germline CDR1 is MDHEN and CDR2 is SYDVKM. The CDR3 loop is CASSLHSDRVGHQPQHF. CDR3 nucleotides: TGTGCCAGCAGTTTACACTCGGACAGGGTGGGTCATCAGCCCCAGCATTTT.

The table lists this clonotype with many counts. This chain uses TRBV29-1 with TRBJ2-1; 14 bases agree with TRBD2. J was trimmed by 3 bases and V by 6 bases; bases with no gene match: 4. Germline V gene sequence: CDR1 SQVTM, CDR2 ANQGSEA. The CDR3 extends over 15 amino acids. The CDR3 bases are TGCAGCGTAGCCGGGACTAGCGGGAGCTACAATGAGCAGTTCTTC. Translation gives CSVAGTSGSYNEQFF.

This clonotype was picked up a small number of times. V gene TRBV30 combines with J gene TRBJ2-7, with D hard to call. The CDR3 contains 14 residues. V was cut by 4 bases and J by 2 bases, with 15 bases left in between. CDR1 and CDR2 (germline): GTSNPN, SVGIG (reference sequence). The CDR3 DNA reads TGTGCCTGGACCCCAGGCGACAAGCCCTACGAGCAGTACTTC. Its translation: CAWTPGDKPYEQYF.

This clonotype has just a few counts. The V and J genes are TRBV20-1 and TRBJ2-5, with 7 bases aligning to TRBD1. The ends lost 0 bases at V and 7 bases at J; junction bases unmatched: 2. Germline V gene data show CDR1 as DFQATT and CDR2 as SNEGSKA (reference sequence). There are 12 residues in the CDR3. As DNA, the CDR3 is TGCAGTGCTAGAGATCCAGGGGGGACCCAGTACTTC. Translated: CSARDPGGTQYF.

Many counts were recorded for this clonotype. This rearrangement joins TRBV19 to TRBJ2-2; D ambiguous. Germline V gene data show CDR1 as LNHDA and CDR2 as SQIVND (reference sequence). V lost 6 bases to trimming and J lost 0 bases, with 11 bases between them. The CDR3 is 15 residues long. CDR3 DNA sequence: TGTGCCAGTAGCGGCCGCGAAGCGAACACCGGGGAGCTGTTTTTT. It is translated as CASSGREANTGELFF.

The CDR3 is CASSSDRGLYNEQFF. The DNA of the CDR3 is TGCGCCAGCAGCTCGGACAGGGGGTTGTACAATGAGCAGTTCTTC. The rearrangement links TRBV5-1 to TRBJ2-1; 10 bases line up with TRBD1. The V and J ends lost 3 bases and 4 bases, in that order; junction bases with no gene match: 4. The V gene's germline CDR1 is SGHRS and CDR2 YFSETQ. The CDR3 sequence is 15 residues long.

This clonotype has a count of ten or more. This rearrangement joins TRBV12-3 or TRBV12-4 to TRBJ2-7; D call uncertain. This CDR3 contains 11 residues. V lost 5 bases and J 5 bases, leaving 7 bases between the germline ends. CDR3 residues: CASSPSDEQYF. The CDR3 DNA follows: TGTGCCAGCAGTCCTTCCGACGAGCAGTACTTC.

The genes are TRBV3-1 and TRBJ2-3; 14 positions match TRBD2. In germline, CDR1 is LGHDT, CDR2 YNNKEL (reference sequence). Unmatched junction bases numbered 21, after V lost 4 bases and J lost 3 bases. The CDR3 totals 22 residues. The CDR3 region is CASSPQRRLAGGPWERTDTQYF. The CDR3 coding sequence is TGTGCCAGCAGCCCCCAACGTCGACTAGCGGGAGGGCCTTGGGAAAGAACAGATACGCAGTATTTT.

At least ten counts were recorded for this clonotype. The chain employs TRBV6-2 or TRBV6-3 and TRBJ1-5, with no clear D. In germline, CDR1 is MNHEY, CDR2 SVGEGT. This CDR3 spans 19 amino acids. Trimming left V 5 bases short and J 3 bases short, with 26 bases between. The CDR3, as DNA: TGTGCCAGCAGTCTATCCTCAACAACCCGCCATTGGATCAATCAGCCCCAGCATTTT. As protein: CASSLSSTTRHWINQPQHF.

This clonotype turned up a few times. The V call is TRBV20-1, the J call TRBJ2-3; 7 bases match TRBD2. Germline CDR1 and CDR2: DFQATT and SNEGSKA (reference sequence). The CDR3 is 14 residues long. The junction had 7 bases not matched to a gene; V was cut back by 6 bases and J by 1 base. In DNA form, the CDR3 reads TGCAGTGCCCGCAGCGGGGTTCGCACAGATACGCAGTATTTT. Protein: CSARSGVRTDTQYF.

This clonotype was counted many times. The DNA of the CDR3 is TGTGCCAGTAGTATCGAGGGGCTTATGCGCAATGAGCAGTTCTTC. Its protein is CASSIEGLMRNEQFF. The chain employs TRBV19 and TRBJ2-1; D is possibly TRBD1 or TRBD2 (5 bases each). This CDR3 has 15 amino acids. CDR1 and CDR2 from the germline V gene are LNHDA and SQIVND (reference sequence). V lost 3 bases to trimming and J lost 6 bases, with 15 bases between them.

The table lists this clonotype with many counts. The chain uses TRBV28 and TRBJ1-1, with 10 nucleotides matching TRBD1. From germline, CDR1 is MDHEN and CDR2 SYDVKM. With 5 bases clipped from V and 8 bases from J, the junction kept 8 bases outside the gene matches. This CDR3 spans 14 amino acids. CDR3 in amino acids: CASSRQGARGEAFF. DNA of the CDR3: TGTGCCAGCAGTCGACAGGGGGCCAGGGGGGAAGCTTTCTTT.

This clonotype was picked up many times. At one end the junction does not follow the germline gene, possibly because of a read error. The chain couples TRBV19 to TRBJ2-1; no clear D. In germline, CDR1 is LNHDA, CDR2 SQIVND (reference sequence). The CDR3 totals 14 residues. CDR3 nucleotides: TGTGCCAGTAATATATCCCCCGACTACAATGAGCAGTTCTTC. Its translation: CASNISPDYNEQFF.

This clonotype was detected ten times or more. This chain uses TRBV9 with TRBJ1-4; TRBD1 is a possible D gene (5 bases). V dropped 3 bases and J dropped 4 bases, with 22 bases sitting between them. Germline loops: CDR1 SGDLS, CDR2 YYNGEE. The CDR3 is 18 amino acids. The CDR3 sequence: CASSGSSRGSAYNEKLFF. The CDR3 coding sequence is TGTGCCAGCAGCGGAAGCAGCCGGGGCAGCGCCTATAATGAAAAACTGTTTTTT.